The entry below gives a single T cell receptor beta chain sequence along with its context. This entry comes from a study of T cell changes during pregnancy in multiple sclerosis. Some clones are missing from TCRdb's copy, which holds only in-frame ones; the method was immunoSEQ multiplex PCR. The sample includes 42,000 or so clones, 90% to 95% seen only once; the top ten take roughly 8.1%. This sample comprised CD8+ T cells from peripheral blood mononuclear cells, obtained in the third trimester of pregnancy. This TCR came from a female donor with multiple sclerosis, enrolled in a pregnancy study.

The chain's CDR3 is CASSWSSSYEQYF. CDR3 coding DNA: TGTGCCAGCAGTTGGAGCTCATCCTACGAGCAGTACTTC. V gene TRBV6-1 combines with J gene TRBJ2-7, with unresolved D. Trimming pared 5 bases from V and 1 base from J, leaving 9 bases between. This CDR3 spans 13 amino acids. The V gene's germline CDR1 is MNHNS and CDR2 SASEGT.